This TCR beta chain is drawn from a study of OX40 agonist ivuxolimab in advanced cancers. The germline CDR1 and CDR2 sequences are MDHEN and SYDVKM. The V gene lost 3 bases and the J gene lost 4 bases, with 10 bases spanning the gap. The CDR3 has 14 residues. This clone was counted only a few times. Using immunoSEQ multiplex PCR, the repertoire was profiled, and TCRdb retains in-frame clones only, with some absent. The table records some 69,000 clones, 65% to 80% of them present only once. The TCR was taken from an adult with an advanced solid tumor such as melanoma, head and neck, liver or kidney cancer. The sequencing used CD4+ or CD8+ T cells sorted from blood, collected in a trial of the OX40 agonist ivuxolimab. This chain uses TRBV28 with TRBJ1-5, with unresolved D. The CDR3 nucleotides are TGTGCCAGCAGTTTGACGACTCCGAATCAGCCCCAGCATTTT. Encoded protein: CASSLTTPNQPQHF.